The present entry profiles one T cell receptor (beta chain) with its context. The target antigen is unknown. The junction and the germline gene differ at one end; a read error may be behind it. The data stem from a study of early T cells in non-severe SARS-CoV-2 infection. Study-level results: Sequences matched to VDJdb favored anti-spike CD8 responses, while private and CD4 specificities were missed.

Per the germline V gene, CDR1 is GTSNPN and CDR2 is SVGIG (reference sequence). This CDR3 comprises 13 residues. In the library, individual cDNA molecules carried attached unique molecular identifiers. MiXCR, run by TCRdb on the 5' RACE reads, gives a single entry per CDR3 protein. The sample holds about 48,000 distinct CDR3 sequences, 4.5% to 7% seen once. Source material: whole blood. V gene TRBV30 combines with J gene TRBJ2-2, with D perhaps TRBD2 (5 bases). The sequence was obtained from an adult who was a healthcare worker with PCR-confirmed SARS-CoV-2 infection or an uninfected control (not recorded which). The CDR3 DNA is TGTGCCTGGAGTGTACTATGGGCCGGGGAGCTGATTTTT. The encoded protein is CAWSVLWAGELIF.